Shown below are 2 T cell receptor beta chains from a single sample sequenced in a study of blood T cells in healthy people across ages (dated by TCRdb to between 2015 and 2017). Library construction relied on 5' RACE. The sequencing machine was an Illumina HiSeq 2500. A second PCR of roughly 7 to 12 cycles was performed with a sample-barcoded 5' primer and a J-beta primer mix. TCRdb applied fastp at Q25 and MiXCR to the public reads, then kept only in-frame beta chains. Rows with a matching CDR3 protein are joined into one entry that keeps the most common DNA and genes. The sample contains some 1.5 million distinct CDR3 sequences, approximately 28% of them found a single time. Together, the top ten hold 7.7% of the sample. The sequenced sample consisted of blood. All receptors come from a woman under 40 in good health.

The gene calls are TRBV5-1 and TRBJ2-5; no reliable D call. This CDR3 comprises 15 residues. Germline V gene lookup returns CDR1 SGHRS and CDR2 YFSETQ. V was clipped by 1 base and J by 1 base, with 11 bases between them. CDR3 loop: CASSLRTESQETQYF. In DNA form, the CDR3 reads TGCGCCAGCAGCTTGCGAACGGAGTCCCAAGAGACCCAGTACTTC.

The chain joins TRBV20-1 to TRBJ2-7; D remains unclear. Germline values: CDR1 DFQATT, CDR2 SNEGSKA (reference sequence). CDR3 length equals 12 residues. The ends were cut back, 3 bases at V and 7 bases at J, with 13 bases in the middle. The CDR3 region has the DNA TGCAGTGCTAGCCGGCGAGTAGGTGAGCAGTACTTC. Its translation is CSASRRVGEQYF.